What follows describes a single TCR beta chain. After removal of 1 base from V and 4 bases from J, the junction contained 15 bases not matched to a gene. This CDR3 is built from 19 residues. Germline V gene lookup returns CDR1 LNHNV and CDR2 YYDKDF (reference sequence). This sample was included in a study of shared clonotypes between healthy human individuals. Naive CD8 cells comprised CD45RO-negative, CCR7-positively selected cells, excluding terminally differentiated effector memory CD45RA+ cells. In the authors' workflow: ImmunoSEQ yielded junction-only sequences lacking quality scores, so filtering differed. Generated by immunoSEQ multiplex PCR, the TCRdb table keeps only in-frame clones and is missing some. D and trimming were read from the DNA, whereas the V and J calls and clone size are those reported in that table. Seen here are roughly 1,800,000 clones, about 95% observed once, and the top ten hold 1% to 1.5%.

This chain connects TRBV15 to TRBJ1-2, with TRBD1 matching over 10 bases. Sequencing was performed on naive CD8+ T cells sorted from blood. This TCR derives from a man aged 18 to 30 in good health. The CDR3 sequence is CATSRVQGDRGTNFYGYTF. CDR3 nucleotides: TGTGCCACCAGCAGAGTTCAGGGGGACAGGGGCACAAATTTCTATGGCTACACCTTC.